The subject of this entry is one TCR beta chain. This sample is drawn from a study of shared clonotypes between healthy human individuals. Generated by immunoSEQ multiplex PCR, the TCRdb table keeps only in-frame clones and is missing some. There are 650,000 to 800,000 clones in the sample; roughly 72% occur only once, and more than 1.5% lies in the top ten. Material for sequencing was memory CD4+ T cells sorted from blood. As for subset: CD45RA-negative fraction. The receptor's source is a woman aged 25 to 39 in good health.

CDR3 nucleotides: TGTGCCAGCAGTGATCTAGCGGCCTACGAGCAGTACTTC. It encodes CASSDLAAYEQYF. V gene TRBV2 combines with J gene TRBJ2-7, with 7 positions matching TRBD2. Unmatched junction bases numbered 1, after V lost 3 bases and J lost 2 bases. Germline assignment: CDR1 SNHLY and CDR2 FYNNEI. The CDR3 totals 13 residues.